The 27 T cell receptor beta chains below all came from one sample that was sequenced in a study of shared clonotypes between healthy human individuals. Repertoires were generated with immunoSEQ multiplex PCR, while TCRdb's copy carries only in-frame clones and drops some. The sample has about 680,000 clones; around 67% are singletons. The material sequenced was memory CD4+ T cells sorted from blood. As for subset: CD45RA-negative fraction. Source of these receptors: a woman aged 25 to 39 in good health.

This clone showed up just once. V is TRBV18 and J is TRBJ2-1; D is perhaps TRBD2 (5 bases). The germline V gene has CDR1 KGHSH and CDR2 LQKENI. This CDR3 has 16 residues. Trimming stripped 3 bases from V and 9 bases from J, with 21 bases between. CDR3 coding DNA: TGTGCCAGCTCACCGCCGGGGAAGATGATCGTCAGTGAGCAGTTCTTC. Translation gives CASSPPGKMIVSEQFF.

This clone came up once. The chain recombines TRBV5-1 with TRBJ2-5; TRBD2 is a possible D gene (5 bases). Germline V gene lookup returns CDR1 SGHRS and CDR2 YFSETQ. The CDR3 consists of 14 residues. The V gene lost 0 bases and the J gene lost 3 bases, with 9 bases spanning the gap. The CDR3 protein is CASSLGQTKETQYF. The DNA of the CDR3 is TGCGCCAGCAGCTTGGGGCAGACTAAAGAGACCCAGTACTTC.

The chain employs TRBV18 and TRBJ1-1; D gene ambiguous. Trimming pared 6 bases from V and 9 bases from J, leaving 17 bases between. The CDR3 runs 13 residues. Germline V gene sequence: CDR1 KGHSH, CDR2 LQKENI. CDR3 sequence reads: CASSQDAAAQAFF. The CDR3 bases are TGTGCCAGCTCCCAAGATGCGGCAGCACAAGCTTTCTTT.

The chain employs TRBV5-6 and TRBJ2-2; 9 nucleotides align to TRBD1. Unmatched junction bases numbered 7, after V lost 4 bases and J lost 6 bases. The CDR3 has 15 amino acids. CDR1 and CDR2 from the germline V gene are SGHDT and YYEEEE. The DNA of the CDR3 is TGTGCCAGCAGCCACCGGGGACAGGGAGCCGGGGAGCTGTTTTTT. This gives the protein CASSHRGQGAGELFF.

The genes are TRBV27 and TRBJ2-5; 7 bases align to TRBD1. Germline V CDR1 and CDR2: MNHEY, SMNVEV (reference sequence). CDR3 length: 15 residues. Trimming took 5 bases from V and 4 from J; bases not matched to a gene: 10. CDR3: CASSPNLGQVETQYF. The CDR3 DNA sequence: TGTGCCAGCAGTCCCAACCTAGGACAGGTAGAGACCCAGTACTTC.

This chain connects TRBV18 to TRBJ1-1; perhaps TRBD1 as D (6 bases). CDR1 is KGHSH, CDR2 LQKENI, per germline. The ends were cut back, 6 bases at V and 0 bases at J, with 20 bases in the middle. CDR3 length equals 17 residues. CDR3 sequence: CASSPEQGGLMNTEAFF. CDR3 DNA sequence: TGTGCCAGCTCTCCAGAACAGGGAGGACTGATGAACACTGAAGCTTTCTTT. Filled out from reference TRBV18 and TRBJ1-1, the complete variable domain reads NAGVMQNPRHLVRRRGQEARLRCSPMKGHSHVYWYRQLPEEGLKFMVYLQKENIIDESGMPKERFSAEFPKEGPSILRIQQVVRGDSAAYFCASSPEQGGLMNTEAFFGQGTRLTVV.

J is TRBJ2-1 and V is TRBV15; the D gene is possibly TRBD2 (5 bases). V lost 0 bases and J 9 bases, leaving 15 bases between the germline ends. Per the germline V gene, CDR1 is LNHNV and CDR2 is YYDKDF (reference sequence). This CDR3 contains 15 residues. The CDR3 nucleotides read TGTGCCACCAGCAGAGATCCCACCAACGCGGGTGAGCAGTTCTTC. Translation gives CATSRDPTNAGEQFF.

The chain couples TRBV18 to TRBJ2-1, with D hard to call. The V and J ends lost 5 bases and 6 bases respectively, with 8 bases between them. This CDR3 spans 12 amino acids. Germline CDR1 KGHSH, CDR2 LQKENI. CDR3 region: CASSKASNEQFF. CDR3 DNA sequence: TGTGCCAGCTCAAAAGCTAGCAATGAGCAGTTCTTC.

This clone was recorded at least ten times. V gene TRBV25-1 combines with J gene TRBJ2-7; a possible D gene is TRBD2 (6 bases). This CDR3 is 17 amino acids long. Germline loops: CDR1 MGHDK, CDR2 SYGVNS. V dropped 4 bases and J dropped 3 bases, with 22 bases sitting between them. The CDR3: CASSGGSGWGTYYEQYF. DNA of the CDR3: TGTGCCAGCAGTGGGGGCAGCGGGTGGGGGACCTACTACGAGCAGTACTTC.

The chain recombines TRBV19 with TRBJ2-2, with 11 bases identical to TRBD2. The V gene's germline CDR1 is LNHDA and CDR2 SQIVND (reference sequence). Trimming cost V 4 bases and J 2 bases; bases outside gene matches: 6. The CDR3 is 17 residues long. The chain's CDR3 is CASSRLAGTGNTGELFF. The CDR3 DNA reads TGTGCCAGTAGTAGACTAGCGGGAACAGGTAACACCGGGGAGCTGTTTTTT.

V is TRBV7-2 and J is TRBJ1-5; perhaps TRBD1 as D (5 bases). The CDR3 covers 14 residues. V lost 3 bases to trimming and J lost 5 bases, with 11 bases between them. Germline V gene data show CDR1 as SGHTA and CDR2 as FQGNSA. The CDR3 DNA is TGTGCCAGCAGCTTTGATTTGGGGGATCAGCCCCAGCATTTT. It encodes CASSFDLGDQPQHF.

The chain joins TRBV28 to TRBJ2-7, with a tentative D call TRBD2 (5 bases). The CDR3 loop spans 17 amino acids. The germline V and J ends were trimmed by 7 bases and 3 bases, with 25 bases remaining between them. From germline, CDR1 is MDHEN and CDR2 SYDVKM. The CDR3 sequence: CASIPSGGSKGGYEQYF. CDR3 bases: TGTGCCAGCATTCCCAGCGGTGGCAGCAAAGGTGGCTACGAGCAGTACTTC.

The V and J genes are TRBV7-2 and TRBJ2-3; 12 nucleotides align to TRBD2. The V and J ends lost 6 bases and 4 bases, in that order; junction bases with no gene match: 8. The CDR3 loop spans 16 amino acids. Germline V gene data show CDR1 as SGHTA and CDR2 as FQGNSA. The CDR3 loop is CASRPVTSGSSDTQYF. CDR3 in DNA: TGTGCCAGCAGACCCGTGACTAGCGGGAGTTCAGATACGCAGTATTTT.

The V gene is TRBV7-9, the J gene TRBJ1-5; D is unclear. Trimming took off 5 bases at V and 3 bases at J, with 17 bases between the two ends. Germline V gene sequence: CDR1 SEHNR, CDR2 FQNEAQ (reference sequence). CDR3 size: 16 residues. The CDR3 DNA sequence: TGTGCCAGCAGCCTGTACACGGCCGCAAACAATCAGCCCCAGCATTTT. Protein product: CASSLYTAANNQPQHF.

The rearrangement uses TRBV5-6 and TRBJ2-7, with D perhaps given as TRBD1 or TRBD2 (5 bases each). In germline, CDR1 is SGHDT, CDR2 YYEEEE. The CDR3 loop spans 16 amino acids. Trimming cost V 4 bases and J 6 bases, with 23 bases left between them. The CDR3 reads CASSRPGRGIPVEQYF. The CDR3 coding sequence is TGTGCCAGCAGCCGGCCGGGACGAGGAATTCCTGTCGAGCAGTACTTC.

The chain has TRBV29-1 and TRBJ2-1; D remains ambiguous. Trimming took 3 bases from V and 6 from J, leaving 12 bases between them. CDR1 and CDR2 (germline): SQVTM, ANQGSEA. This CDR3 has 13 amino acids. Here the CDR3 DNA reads TGCAGCGTTGATCGGAAGGGCAGCAATGAGCAGTTCTTC. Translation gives CSVDRKGSNEQFF.

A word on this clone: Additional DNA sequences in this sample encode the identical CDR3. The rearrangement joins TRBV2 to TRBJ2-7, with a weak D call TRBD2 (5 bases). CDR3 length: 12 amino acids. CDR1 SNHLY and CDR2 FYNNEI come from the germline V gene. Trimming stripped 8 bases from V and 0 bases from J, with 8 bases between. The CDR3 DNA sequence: TGTGCCAGCGGTGGACTCTCCTACGAGCAGTACTTC. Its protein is CASGGLSYEQYF.

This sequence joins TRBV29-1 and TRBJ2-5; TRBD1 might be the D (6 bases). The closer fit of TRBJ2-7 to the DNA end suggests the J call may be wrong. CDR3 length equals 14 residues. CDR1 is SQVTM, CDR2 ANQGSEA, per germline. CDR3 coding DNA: TGCAGCGTTGAGAGCAGGGGTCGGGTGAGCGAGCAGTACTTC. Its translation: CSVESRGRVSEQYF.

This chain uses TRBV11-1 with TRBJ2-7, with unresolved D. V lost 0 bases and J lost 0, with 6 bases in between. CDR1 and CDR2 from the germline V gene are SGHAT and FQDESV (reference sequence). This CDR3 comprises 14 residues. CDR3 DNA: TGTGCCAGCAGCTTAGCGAGGAACTCCTACGAGCAGTACTTC. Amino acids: CASSLARNSYEQYF.

CDR3 coding DNA: TGTGCCAGCAGCTTGGCTGTGAACCAAGAGACCCAGTACTTC. Translation gives CASSLAVNQETQYF. The gene calls are TRBV5-5 and TRBJ2-5; D is uncertain. The CDR3 consists of 14 residues. Per the germline V gene, CDR1 is SGHKS and CDR2 is YYEKEE (reference sequence). V was clipped by 0 bases and J by 0 bases, with 6 bases between them.

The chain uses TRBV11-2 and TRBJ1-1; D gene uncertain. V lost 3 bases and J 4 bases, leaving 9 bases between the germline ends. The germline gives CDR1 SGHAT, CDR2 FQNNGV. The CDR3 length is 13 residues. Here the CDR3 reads CASSFEGTTEAFF. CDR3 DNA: TGTGCCAGCAGCTTTGAGGGAACCACTGAAGCTTTCTTT. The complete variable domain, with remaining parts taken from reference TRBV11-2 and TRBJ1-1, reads EAGVAQSPRYKIIEKRQSVAFWCNPISGHATLYWYQQILGQGPKLLIQFQNNGVVDDSQLPKDRFSAERLKGVDSTLKIQPAKLEDSAVYLCASSFEGTTEAFFGQGTRLTVV.

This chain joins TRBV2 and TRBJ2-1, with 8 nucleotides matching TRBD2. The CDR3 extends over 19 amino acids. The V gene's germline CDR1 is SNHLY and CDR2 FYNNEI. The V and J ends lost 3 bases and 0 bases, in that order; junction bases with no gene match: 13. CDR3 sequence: CASSDRGWREDRSYNEQFF. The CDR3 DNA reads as TGTGCCAGCAGTGATAGGGGGTGGCGGGAGGATCGCTCCTACAATGAGCAGTTCTTC.

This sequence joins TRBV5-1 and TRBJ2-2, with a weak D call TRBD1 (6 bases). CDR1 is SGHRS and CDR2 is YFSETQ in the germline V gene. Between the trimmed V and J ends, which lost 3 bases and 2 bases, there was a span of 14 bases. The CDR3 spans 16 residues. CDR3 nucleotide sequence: TGCGCCAGCAGCTCACCCACAGGGAGCAACACCGGGGAGCTGTTTTTT. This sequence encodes CASSSPTGSNTGELFF.

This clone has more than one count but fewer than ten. The CDR3 coding sequence is TGCAGCGTTGGAGCTGATGTCACCGGGGAGCTGTTTTTT. Translated, it gives CSVGADVTGELFF. The chain recombines TRBV29-1 with TRBJ2-2; D not resolved. The length of the CDR3 is 13 residues. Trimming removed 4 bases from V and 4 bases from J, with 10 bases in between. Per germline, CDR1 SQVTM and CDR2 ANQGSEA.

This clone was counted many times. CDR3 residues: CASSPRTSGSWQFF. CDR3 DNA sequence: TGTGCCAGCAGTCCCCGGACTAGCGGGAGTTGGCAGTTCTTC. The gene calls are TRBV2 and TRBJ2-1, with 13 bases aligning to TRBD2. Germline values: CDR1 SNHLY, CDR2 FYNNEI. This CDR3 contains 14 residues. The V segment lost 5 bases and the J segment 12 bases; nucleotides outside the gene matches: 7.

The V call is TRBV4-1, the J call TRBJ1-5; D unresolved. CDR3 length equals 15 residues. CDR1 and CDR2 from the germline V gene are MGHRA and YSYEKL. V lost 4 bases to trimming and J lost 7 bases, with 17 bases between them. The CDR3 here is CASSPTISSRQPQHF. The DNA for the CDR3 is TGCGCCAGCAGCCCCACGATTAGTAGTCGACAGCCCCAGCATTTT.

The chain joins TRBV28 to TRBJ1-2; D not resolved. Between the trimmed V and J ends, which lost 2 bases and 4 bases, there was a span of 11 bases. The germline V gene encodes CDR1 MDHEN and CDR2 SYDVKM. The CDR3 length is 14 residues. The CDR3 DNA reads TGTGCCAGCAGTTTAAAAATCCGGGCCTATGGCTACACCTTC. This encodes CASSLKIRAYGYTF.